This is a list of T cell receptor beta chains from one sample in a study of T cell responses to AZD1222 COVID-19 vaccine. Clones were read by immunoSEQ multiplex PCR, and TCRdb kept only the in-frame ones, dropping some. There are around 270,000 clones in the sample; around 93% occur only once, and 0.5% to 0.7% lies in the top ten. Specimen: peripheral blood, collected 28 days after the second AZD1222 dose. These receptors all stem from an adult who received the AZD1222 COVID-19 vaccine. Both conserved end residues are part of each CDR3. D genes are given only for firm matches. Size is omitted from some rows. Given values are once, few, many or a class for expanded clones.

CDR3 DNA: TGTGCCAGCAGTTCCCCCTGGGCCGGGGCAGATACGCAGTATTTT
CDR3 protein: CASSSPWAGADTQYF
V gene: TRBV28
D gene: .
J gene: TRBJ2-3
clone size: .

CDR3 DNA: TGTGCCAGCAGCTCTAGCGGGAGGGAGACCCAGTACTTC
CDR3 protein: CASSSSGRETQYF
V gene: TRBV7-3
D gene: TRBD2
J gene: TRBJ2-5
clone size: .

CDR3 DNA: TGTGCCAGCAGTCTCTGGGGACTTAGCTCCTACGAGCAGTACTTC
CDR3 protein: CASSLWGLSSYEQYF
V gene: TRBV28
D gene: .
J gene: TRBJ2-7
clone size: .

CDR3 DNA: TGCGCCAGCAGCTTGGTGGCTGCTCCTGGAAACACCATATATTTT
CDR3 protein: CASSLVAAPGNTIYF
V gene: TRBV5-1
D gene: .
J gene: TRBJ1-3
clone size: once

CDR3 DNA: TGCGCCAGCAGCCTCGACGCCTGGGGGAACACCGGGGAGCTGTTTTTT
CDR3 protein: CASSLDAWGNTGELFF
V gene: TRBV5-1
D gene: .
J gene: TRBJ2-2
clone size: .

CDR3 DNA: TGTGCCAGCAGCTCCCGCCGGGCGGCGGGGAGCACAGATACGCAGTATTTT
CDR3 protein: CASSSRRAAGSTDTQYF
V gene: TRBV7-3
D gene: .
J gene: TRBJ2-3
clone size: once

CDR3 DNA: TGCGCCAGCAGCCGTGGTGGGGTAGCGGGAGGGTACGAGCAGTACTTC
CDR3 protein: CASSRGGVAGGYEQYF
V gene: TRBV5-1
D gene: TRBD2
J gene: TRBJ2-7
clone size: .

CDR3 DNA: TGTGCCAGCAGCACGACTAGCGGGGGCCGAGTTGTATCGTGTGGGAAGACCCAGTACTTC
CDR3 protein: CASSTTSGGRVVSCGKTQYF
V gene: TRBV14
D gene: TRBD2
J gene: TRBJ2-5
clone size: .

CDR3 DNA: TGTGCCAGCAGCCCCCTGGGCGGAAGCTCCTACGAGCAGTACTTC
CDR3 protein: CASSPLGGSSYEQYF
V gene: TRBV6-2/TRBV6-3
D gene: .
J gene: TRBJ2-7
clone size: .

CDR3 DNA: TGTGCCAGTAGTACTAAGAGCGGAAACACCATATATTTT
CDR3 protein: CASSTKSGNTIYF
V gene: TRBV19
D gene: .
J gene: TRBJ1-3
clone size: .

CDR3 DNA: TGTGCCACCAGGGGGGACTATCCCTACAATGAGCAGTTCTTC
CDR3 protein: CATRGDYPYNEQFF
V gene: TRBV19
D gene: .
J gene: TRBJ2-1
clone size: .

CDR3 DNA: TGTGCCACCAGCAGAGCGGCCTTGTTCACCTACGAGCAGTACTTC
CDR3 protein: CATSRAALFTYEQYF
V gene: TRBV15
D gene: .
J gene: TRBJ2-7
clone size: .

CDR3 DNA: TGTGCCAGCAGCGTAGGGACAGCGAGCTCCTACGAGCAGTACTTC
CDR3 protein: CASSVGTASSYEQYF
V gene: TRBV9
D gene: .
J gene: TRBJ2-7
clone size: .

CDR3 DNA: TGTGCCAGCAGCTCAGCGGGAGACATCACAGATACGCAGTATTTT
CDR3 protein: CASSSAGDITDTQYF
V gene: TRBV7-8
D gene: TRBD2
J gene: TRBJ2-3
clone size: .

CDR3 DNA: TGTGCCAGCAGTGAAGGTGTTTTGGGGACTACTGAATACGAGCAGTACTTC
CDR3 protein: CASSEGVLGTTEYEQYF
V gene: TRBV6-1
D gene: TRBD2
J gene: TRBJ2-7
clone size: .

CDR3 DNA: TGTGCCAGCAGCCAACCGTCGACCGTCGAGCAGTACTTC
CDR3 protein: CASSQPSTVEQYF
V gene: TRBV3-1/TRBV3-2
D gene: .
J gene: TRBJ2-7
clone size: .

CDR3 DNA: TGTGCCAGCAGCTACCGCGGACGGGGGCTCTACAATGAGCAGTTCTTC
CDR3 protein: CASSYRGRGLYNEQFF
V gene: TRBV11-2
D gene: .
J gene: TRBJ2-1
clone size: .

CDR3 DNA: TGTGCCAGCAGTTCCTCAGGGGGCCAGGTGGTGTATACGCAGTATTTT
CDR3 protein: CASSSSGGQVVYTQYF
V gene: TRBV7-2
D gene: TRBD1
J gene: TRBJ2-3
clone size: .

CDR3 DNA: TGCGCCAGCAGCTTGGGGACAGGGGGGGAAAAACTGTTTTTT
CDR3 protein: CASSLGTGGEKLFF
V gene: TRBV5-1
D gene: TRBD1
J gene: TRBJ1-4
clone size: .

CDR3 DNA: TGTGCCAGCAGGGGGACAGTCGGGAACACCATATATTTT
CDR3 protein: CASRGTVGNTIYF
V gene: TRBV2
D gene: TRBD1
J gene: TRBJ1-3
clone size: .

CDR3 DNA: TGTGCCAGCAGCGCTGGACCTACAGTCGATGAGCAGTTCTTC
CDR3 protein: CASSAGPTVDEQFF
V gene: TRBV9
D gene: .
J gene: TRBJ2-1
clone size: .

CDR3 DNA: TGCAGTGCTAGACCCCGTTTGGGCCAGTACTTC
CDR3 protein: CSARPRLGQYF
V gene: TRBV20-1
D gene: .
J gene: TRBJ2-5
clone size: .

CDR3 DNA: TGTGCCAGCAGCGTTCGGGAATCCAACACCGGGGAGCTGTTTTTT
CDR3 protein: CASSVRESNTGELFF
V gene: TRBV9
D gene: .
J gene: TRBJ2-2
clone size: .

CDR3 DNA: TGTGCCATCAGTGATAGGGTCGGCGAGCAGTACTTC
CDR3 protein: CAISDRVGEQYF
V gene: TRBV10-3
D gene: .
J gene: TRBJ2-7
clone size: .

CDR3 DNA: TGTGCCAGCAGTTACATCAGGGGCTCCTACGAGCAGTACTTC
CDR3 protein: CASSYIRGSYEQYF
V gene: TRBV6-5
D gene: .
J gene: TRBJ2-7
clone size: .

CDR3 DNA: TGTGCCAGCAGTTCCAGGCCGGGCTCCTATAATTCACCCCTCCACTTT
CDR3 protein: CASSSRPGSYNSPLHF
V gene: TRBV6-5
D gene: .
J gene: TRBJ1-6
clone size: .

CDR3 DNA: TGTGCCAGCTCACCACCGGGAGACACCGAGCAGTTCTTC
CDR3 protein: CASSPPGDTEQFF
V gene: TRBV18
D gene: .
J gene: TRBJ2-1
clone size: .

CDR3 DNA: TGTGCCAGCAGCCCCGGGACAGGGAACTCCTACGAGCAGTACTTC
CDR3 protein: CASSPGTGNSYEQYF
V gene: TRBV28
D gene: TRBD1
J gene: TRBJ2-7
clone size: once

CDR3 DNA: TGTGCCAGCAGTAAACTTGATAGCTCCTACAATGAGCAGTTCTTC
CDR3 protein: CASSKLDSSYNEQFF
V gene: TRBV28
D gene: .
J gene: TRBJ2-1
clone size: .

CDR3 DNA: TGTGCCAGCAATGGCCCCTTTATCTACGAGCAGTACTTC
CDR3 protein: CASNGPFIYEQYF
V gene: TRBV2
D gene: .
J gene: TRBJ2-7
clone size: .

CDR3 DNA: TGTGCCAGCAGCCCCAATGACGGGCGGGCCTACGAGCAGTACTTC
CDR3 protein: CASSPNDGRAYEQYF
V gene: TRBV3-1/TRBV3-2
D gene: .
J gene: TRBJ2-7
clone size: .

CDR3 DNA: TGCGCCAGCAGCCACGGACAGGAGGGCACTGAAGCTTTCTTT
CDR3 protein: CASSHGQEGTEAFF
V gene: TRBV5-1
D gene: TRBD1
J gene: TRBJ1-1
clone size: .

CDR3 DNA: TGTGCCAGTATTAAGACAGATTATAATTCACCCCTCCACTTT
CDR3 protein: CASIKTDYNSPLHF
V gene: TRBV19
D gene: .
J gene: TRBJ1-6
clone size: .

CDR3 DNA: TGCGCCAGCAGCGGGGGGACTAATGAAAAACTGTTTTTT
CDR3 protein: CASSGGTNEKLFF
V gene: TRBV5-1
D gene: .
J gene: TRBJ1-4
clone size: .

CDR3 DNA: TGTGCCAGCAGCCGAGGCTCACCCTCCTACGAGCAGTACTTC
CDR3 protein: CASSRGSPSYEQYF
V gene: TRBV3-1/TRBV3-2
D gene: .
J gene: TRBJ2-7
clone size: .

CDR3 DNA: TGCGCCAGCAGCGCCCGACAAGCGAACACCGGGGAGCTGTTTTTT
CDR3 protein: CASSARQANTGELFF
V gene: TRBV5-1
D gene: .
J gene: TRBJ2-2
clone size: .

CDR3 DNA: TGTGCCACCAGCAGAGATTCAGCCGGCGCCACCTACGAGCAGTACTTC
CDR3 protein: CATSRDSAGATYEQYF
V gene: TRBV15
D gene: .
J gene: TRBJ2-7
clone size: .

CDR3 DNA: TGTGCCAGCAGCCCCAGGTTGGCGGGGGGCCGATACAATGAGCAGTTCTTC
CDR3 protein: CASSPRLAGGRYNEQFF
V gene: TRBV11-2
D gene: TRBD2
J gene: TRBJ2-1
clone size: .

CDR3 DNA: TGTGCCTCCTCAAGCTACACCTTC
CDR3 protein: CASSSYTF
V gene: TRBV2
D gene: .
J gene: TRBJ1-2
clone size: .

CDR3 DNA: TGCGCCAGCAGCGCGGTGAGAGAAGAGCAGTACTTC
CDR3 protein: CASSAVREEQYF
V gene: TRBV5-1
D gene: .
J gene: TRBJ2-7
clone size: .

CDR3 DNA: TGTGCCAGCAGTTTATTGCGGGGCGACTATGGCTACACCTTC
CDR3 protein: CASSLLRGDYGYTF
V gene: TRBV28
D gene: .
J gene: TRBJ1-2
clone size: .

CDR3 DNA: TGTGCCAGCAGCTTGGACAGGGAAGGCGAGCAGTACTTC
CDR3 protein: CASSLDREGEQYF
V gene: TRBV7-3
D gene: TRBD1
J gene: TRBJ2-7
clone size: .

CDR3 DNA: TGTGCCAGCAGCTCACAGGTGGAGGCTGAAGCTTTCTTT
CDR3 protein: CASSSQVEAEAFF
V gene: TRBV11-2
D gene: .
J gene: TRBJ1-1
clone size: .

CDR3 DNA: TGTGCCAGCAGCCAAGTTGGAGGGGCCACTGAAGCTTTCTTT
CDR3 protein: CASSQVGGATEAFF
V gene: TRBV14
D gene: .
J gene: TRBJ1-1
clone size: .

CDR3 DNA: TGTGCCAGCAGCCGCGGTTCAGCGGGCGTTGGCTACACCTTC
CDR3 protein: CASSRGSAGVGYTF
V gene: TRBV7-2
D gene: .
J gene: TRBJ1-2
clone size: .

CDR3 DNA: TGTGCCAGCAGTCCATCAGGGGGCGCGAAGGACACTGAAGCTTTCTTT
CDR3 protein: CASSPSGGAKDTEAFF
V gene: TRBV28
D gene: TRBD1
J gene: TRBJ1-1
clone size: once

CDR3 DNA: TGTGCCAGCAGCTTGGGTGTAGGAGGGTACAACGAGCAGTACTTC
CDR3 protein: CASSLGVGGYNEQYF
V gene: TRBV5-6
D gene: .
J gene: TRBJ2-7
clone size: .

CDR3 DNA: TGTGCCAGCAGCCCGGGGAGTGCCTCGGGGCAGTACTTC
CDR3 protein: CASSPGSASGQYF
V gene: TRBV11-2
D gene: .
J gene: TRBJ2-7
clone size: .

CDR3 DNA: TGTGCCAGCAGCTTGGGGGGGGCTAGCGGGAAACGTTGGTTCTTC
CDR3 protein: CASSLGGASGKRWFF
V gene: TRBV5-4
D gene: TRBD2
J gene: TRBJ2-1
clone size: .

CDR3 DNA: TGCGCCAGCAGCCAAGATCAGGGAGCTTTCTTT
CDR3 protein: CASSQDQGAFF
V gene: TRBV4-1
D gene: .
J gene: TRBJ1-1
clone size: .

CDR3 DNA: TGTGCCAGCAGTTTAAAAAGGGACTACGAGCAGTACTTC
CDR3 protein: CASSLKRDYEQYF
V gene: TRBV27
D gene: .
J gene: TRBJ2-7
clone size: few

CDR3 DNA: TGTGCCAGCAGTAAGCTCCAGGGTGAAGCTTTCTTT
CDR3 protein: CASSKLQGEAFF
V gene: TRBV6-2/TRBV6-3
D gene: .
J gene: TRBJ1-1
clone size: .

CDR3 DNA: TGCGCCAGCAGCCAAGGGACTAGCGGGAGTTCAGATACGCAGTATTTT
CDR3 protein: CASSQGTSGSSDTQYF
V gene: TRBV5-1
D gene: TRBD2
J gene: TRBJ2-3
clone size: once

CDR3 DNA: TGCGCCAGCAGCCTTCCCCCCGGGACAGTTTCTAATGAGCAGTTCTTC
CDR3 protein: CASSLPPGTVSNEQFF
V gene: TRBV4-1
D gene: TRBD1
J gene: TRBJ2-1
clone size: .

CDR3 DNA: TGTGCCAGCAGTCGGGACACCCCGTCGGAGTTCTTC
CDR3 protein: CASSRDTPSEFF
V gene: TRBV7-9
D gene: .
J gene: TRBJ2-1
clone size: .

CDR3 DNA: TGTGCCAGCAGTTTAACTTTACTAGCGGGGGGATCCTACGAGCAGTACTTC
CDR3 protein: CASSLTLLAGGSYEQYF
V gene: TRBV28
D gene: TRBD2
J gene: TRBJ2-7
clone size: .

CDR3 DNA: TGTGCCAGCAGCCAAGGTTCGGCAGGGTTGAACACTGAAGCTTTCTTT
CDR3 protein: CASSQGSAGLNTEAFF
V gene: TRBV4-2
D gene: .
J gene: TRBJ1-1
clone size: once